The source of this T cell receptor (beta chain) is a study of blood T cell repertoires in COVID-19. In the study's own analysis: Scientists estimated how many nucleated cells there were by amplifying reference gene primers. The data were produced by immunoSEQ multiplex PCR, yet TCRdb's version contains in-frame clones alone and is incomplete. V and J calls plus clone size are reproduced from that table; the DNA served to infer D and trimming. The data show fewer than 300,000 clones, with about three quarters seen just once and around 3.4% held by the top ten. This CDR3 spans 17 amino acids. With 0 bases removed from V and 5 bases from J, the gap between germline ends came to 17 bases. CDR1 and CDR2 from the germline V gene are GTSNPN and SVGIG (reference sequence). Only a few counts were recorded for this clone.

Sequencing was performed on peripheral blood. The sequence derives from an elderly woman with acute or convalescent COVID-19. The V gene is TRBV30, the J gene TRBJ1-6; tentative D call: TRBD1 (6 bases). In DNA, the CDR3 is TGTGCCTGGAGTGTGCAGGGGCGGAAAATTGATAATTCACCCCTCCACTTT. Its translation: CAWSVQGRKIDNSPLHF.